This T cell receptor (beta chain) was retrieved from a study of blood T cell repertoires in COVID-19. At the level of the study: Spain, Italy and the United States supplied samples that represented acute and convalescent COVID-19. T cells, B-cell-depleted T cells, or PBMCs provided the cDNA or gDNA that served as material.

Germline lookup yields CDR1 SGHKS and CDR2 YYEKEE (reference sequence). CDR3 length equals 15 residues. V was clipped by 0 bases and J by 8 bases, with 17 bases between them. In the study's own analysis: Amplification with reference gene primers provided the estimates of nucleated cell counts. Clones were read by immunoSEQ multiplex PCR, and TCRdb kept only the in-frame ones, dropping some. V and J calls plus clone size are reproduced from that table; the DNA served to infer D and trimming. The sample contains approximately 130,000 clones, more than 70% of which appear only once. The sample was peripheral blood. This TCR was recovered from a human donor in a cohort sampled during active COVID-19. This chain connects TRBV5-5 to TRBJ1-1; no firm D call. The CDR3 DNA reads TGTGCCAGCAGCTTGGGAGGTAGGGAGAGAACAGAAGCTTTCTTT. It encodes CASSLGGRERTEAFF.